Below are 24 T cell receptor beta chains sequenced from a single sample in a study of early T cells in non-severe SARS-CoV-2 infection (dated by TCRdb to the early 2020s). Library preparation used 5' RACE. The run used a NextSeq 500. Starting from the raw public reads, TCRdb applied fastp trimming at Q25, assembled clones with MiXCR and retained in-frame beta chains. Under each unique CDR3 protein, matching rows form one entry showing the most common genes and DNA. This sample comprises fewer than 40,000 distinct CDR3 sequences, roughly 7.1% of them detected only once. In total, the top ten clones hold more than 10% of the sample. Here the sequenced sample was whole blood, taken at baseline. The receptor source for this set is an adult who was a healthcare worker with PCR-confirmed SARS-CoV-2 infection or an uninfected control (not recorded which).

CDR3 in DNA: TGTGCCAGCAGCGCCATCTCCTCCGGTGGTAATGAGCAGTTCTTC. Amino acids: CASSAISSGGNEQFF. The chain carries TRBV7-3 and TRBJ2-1; no firm D call. CDR1 and CDR2 from the germline V gene are SGHTA and FQGTGA. The CDR3 covers 15 residues. V was clipped by 5 bases and J by 7 bases, with 18 bases between them.

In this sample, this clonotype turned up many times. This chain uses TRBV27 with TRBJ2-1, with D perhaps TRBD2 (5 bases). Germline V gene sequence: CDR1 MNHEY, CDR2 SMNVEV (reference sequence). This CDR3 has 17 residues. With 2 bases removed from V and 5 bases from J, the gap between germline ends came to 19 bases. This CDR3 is CASSLTGSYGRHNEQFF. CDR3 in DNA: TGTGCCAGCAGTTTAACGGGATCATATGGACGGCACAATGAGCAGTTCTTC.

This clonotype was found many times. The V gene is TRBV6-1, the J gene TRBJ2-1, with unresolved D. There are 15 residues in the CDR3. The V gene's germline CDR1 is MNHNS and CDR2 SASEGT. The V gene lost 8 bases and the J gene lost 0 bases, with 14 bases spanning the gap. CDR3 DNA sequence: TGTGCCAGCGGTTGGGAACAGATCTCCTACAATGAGCAGTTCTTC. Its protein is CASGWEQISYNEQFF.

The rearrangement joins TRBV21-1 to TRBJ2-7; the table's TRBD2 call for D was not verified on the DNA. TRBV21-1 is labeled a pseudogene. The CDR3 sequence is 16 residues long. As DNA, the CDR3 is TGTGCCAGCAGCAAACACCAGCTAGCGGGAGCCTACGAGCAGTACTTC. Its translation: CASSKHQLAGAYEQYF.

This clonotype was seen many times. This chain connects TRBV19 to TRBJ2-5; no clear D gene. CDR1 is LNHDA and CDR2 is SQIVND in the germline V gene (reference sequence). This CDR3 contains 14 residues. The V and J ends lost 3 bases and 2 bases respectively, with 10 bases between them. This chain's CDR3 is CASSIRSFQETQYF. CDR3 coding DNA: TGTGCCAGTAGTATTAGGTCTTTTCAAGAGACCCAGTACTTC.

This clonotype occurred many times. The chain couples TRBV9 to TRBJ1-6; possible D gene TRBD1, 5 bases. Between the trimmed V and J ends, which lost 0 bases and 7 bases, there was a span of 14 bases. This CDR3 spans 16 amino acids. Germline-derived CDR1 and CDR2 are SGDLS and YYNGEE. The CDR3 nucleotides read TGTGCCAGCAGCGTAGATGCAGGGCCCTGGAATTCACCCCTCCACTTT. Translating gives CASSVDAGPWNSPLHF.

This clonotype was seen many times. The CDR3 loop reads CASSDDTGELFF. The CDR3, as DNA: TGTGCCAGCAGTGATGATACCGGGGAGCTGTTTTTT. The chain employs TRBV2 and TRBJ2-2; D is unclear. The germline CDR1 and CDR2 sequences are SNHLY and FYNNEI. The V end lost 3 bases, the J end lost 5 bases, and 4 bases lay between the germline ends. The CDR3 contains 12 residues.

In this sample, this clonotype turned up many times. Here the CDR3 reads CASSPPGAGADTQYF. The CDR3 DNA is TGTGCCAGCAGTCCACCGGGTGCGGGAGCAGATACGCAGTATTTT. The chain is built from TRBV12-3 or TRBV12-4 and TRBJ2-3, with 7 nucleotides matching TRBD2. V lost 5 bases and J lost 4; bases outside the gene matches: 9. CDR3 size: 15 residues.

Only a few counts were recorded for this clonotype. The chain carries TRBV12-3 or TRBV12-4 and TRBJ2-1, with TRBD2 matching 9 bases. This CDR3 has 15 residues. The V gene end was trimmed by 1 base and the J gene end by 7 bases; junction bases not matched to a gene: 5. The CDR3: CASSLGGGRGNEQFF. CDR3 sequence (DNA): TGTGCCAGCAGTTTAGGCGGCGGGAGGGGGAATGAGCAGTTCTTC.

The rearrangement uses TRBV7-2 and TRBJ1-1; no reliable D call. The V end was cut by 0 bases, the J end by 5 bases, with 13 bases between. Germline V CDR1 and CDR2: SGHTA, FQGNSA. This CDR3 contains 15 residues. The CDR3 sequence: CASSLALTAKTEAFF. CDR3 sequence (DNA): TGTGCCAGCAGCTTAGCGCTCACAGCGAAGACTGAAGCTTTCTTT.

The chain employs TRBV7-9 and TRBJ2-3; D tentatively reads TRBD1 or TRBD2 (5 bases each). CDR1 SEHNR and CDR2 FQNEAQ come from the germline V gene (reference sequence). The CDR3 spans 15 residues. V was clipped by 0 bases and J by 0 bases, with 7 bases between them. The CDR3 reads CASSLAGTSTDTQYF. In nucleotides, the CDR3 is TGTGCCAGCAGCTTAGCCGGGACCAGCACAGATACGCAGTATTTT.

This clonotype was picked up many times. CDR3 sequence reads: CASSYRTPPGLAFYEQYF. The CDR3 bases are TGTGCCAGCAGTTACCGGACCCCTCCGGGACTAGCGTTCTACGAGCAGTACTTC. V usage is TRBV6-5 and J usage is TRBJ2-7; 10 bases agree with TRBD2. CDR1 is MNHEY and CDR2 is SVGAGI in the germline V gene. This CDR3 is built from 18 residues. V lost 2 bases to trimming and J lost 3 bases; unmatched junction nucleotides: 13.

CDR3 nucleotide sequence: TGTGCCAGCAGCTTAGGGCAGGAGAGCTATGGCTACACCTTC. It is translated as CASSLGQESYGYTF. This chain uses TRBV7-9 with TRBJ1-2; no firm D call. The ends were cut back, 1 base at V and 4 bases at J, with 10 bases in the middle. The germline gives CDR1 SEHNR, CDR2 FQNEAQ (reference sequence). The CDR3 is 14 amino acids.

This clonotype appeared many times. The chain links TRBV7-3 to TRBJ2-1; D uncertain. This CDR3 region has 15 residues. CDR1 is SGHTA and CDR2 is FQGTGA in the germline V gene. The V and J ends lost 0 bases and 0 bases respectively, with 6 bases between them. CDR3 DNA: TGTGCCAGCAGCTTAACGCCAGACTCCTACAATGAGCAGTTCTTC. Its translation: CASSLTPDSYNEQFF.

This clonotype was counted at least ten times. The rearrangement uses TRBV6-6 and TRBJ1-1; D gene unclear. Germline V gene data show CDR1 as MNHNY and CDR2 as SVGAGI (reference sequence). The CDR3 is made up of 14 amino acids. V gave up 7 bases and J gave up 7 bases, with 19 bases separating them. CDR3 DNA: TGTGCCAGCAAGAATAGAAGGGCGGAACATGAAGCTTTCTTT. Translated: CASKNRRAEHEAFF.

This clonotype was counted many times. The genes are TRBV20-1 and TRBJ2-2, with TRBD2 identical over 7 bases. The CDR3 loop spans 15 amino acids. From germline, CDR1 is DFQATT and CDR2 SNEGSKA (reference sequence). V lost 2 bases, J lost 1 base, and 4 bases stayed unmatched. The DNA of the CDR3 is TGCAGTGCTAGATATCTAGCGGAGAACACCGGGGAGCTGTTTTTT. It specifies CSARYLAENTGELFF.

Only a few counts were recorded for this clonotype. The CDR3 protein is CASRPGGNTGELFF. CDR3 DNA sequence: TGTGCCAGCAGGCCGGGAGGGAACACCGGGGAGCTGTTTTTT. The genes are TRBV12-3 or TRBV12-4 and TRBJ2-2; 7 bases match TRBD2. The CDR3 covers 14 residues. The V segment lost 6 bases and the J segment 1 base; nucleotides outside the gene matches: 2.

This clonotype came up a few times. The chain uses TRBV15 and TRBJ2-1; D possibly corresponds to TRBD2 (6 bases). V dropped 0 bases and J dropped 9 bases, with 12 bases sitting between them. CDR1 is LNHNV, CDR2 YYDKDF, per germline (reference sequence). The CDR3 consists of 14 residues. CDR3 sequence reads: CATSRDRQGGEQFF. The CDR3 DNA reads TGTGCCACCAGCAGAGATCGCCAGGGAGGTGAGCAGTTCTTC.

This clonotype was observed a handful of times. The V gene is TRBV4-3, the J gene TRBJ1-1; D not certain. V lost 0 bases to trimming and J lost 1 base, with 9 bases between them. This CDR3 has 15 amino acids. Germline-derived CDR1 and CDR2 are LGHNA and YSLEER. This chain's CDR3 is CASSQEFRQNTEAFF. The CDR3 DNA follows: TGCGCCAGCAGCCAAGAATTCAGACAGAACACTGAAGCTTTCTTT.

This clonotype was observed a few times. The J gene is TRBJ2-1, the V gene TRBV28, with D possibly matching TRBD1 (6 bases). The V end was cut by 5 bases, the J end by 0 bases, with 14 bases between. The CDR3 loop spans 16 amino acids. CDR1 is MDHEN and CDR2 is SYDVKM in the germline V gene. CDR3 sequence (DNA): TGTGCCAGCAGTACCGCCCAGGGGAGCTCCTACAATGAGCAGTTCTTC. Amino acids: CASSTAQGSSYNEQFF.

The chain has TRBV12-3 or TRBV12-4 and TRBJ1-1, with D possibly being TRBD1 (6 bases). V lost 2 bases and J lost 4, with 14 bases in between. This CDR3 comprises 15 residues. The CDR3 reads CASSLSGRGGTEAFF. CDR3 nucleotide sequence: TGTGCCAGCAGTTTATCGGGCAGGGGAGGCACTGAAGCTTTCTTT.

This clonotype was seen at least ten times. The CDR3 here is CASSRGTSVNLPVTQYF. CDR3 DNA: TGTGCCAGCAGCCGAGGGACTAGCGTTAACCTTCCGGTGACCCAGTACTTC. V is TRBV11-2 and J is TRBJ2-5; 10 nucleotides line up with TRBD2. V trimming: 5 bases; J trimming: 7 bases; junction bases outside the gene matches: 16. Germline V gene sequence: CDR1 SGHAT, CDR2 FQNNGV. This CDR3 is 17 amino acids long.

The CDR3 loop reads CASISTGGPMNTEAFF. The CDR3 bases are TGTGCCAGTATCTCGACAGGGGGCCCGATGAACACTGAAGCTTTCTTT. The gene calls are TRBV28 and TRBJ1-1; TRBD1 agrees at 10 bases. The CDR3 is made up of 16 amino acids. V shed 9 bases, J shed 0 bases, and the junction held 10 bases outside the gene matches. The germline V gene encodes CDR1 MDHEN and CDR2 SYDVKM. The full variable domain, in which reference TRBV28 and TRBJ1-1 provide the parts outside the CDR3, is DVKVTQSSRYLVKRTGEKVFLECVQDMDHENMFWYRQDPGLGLRLIYFSYDVKMKEKGDIPEGYSVSREKKERFSLILESASTNQTSMYLCASISTGGPMNTEAFFGQGTRLTVV.

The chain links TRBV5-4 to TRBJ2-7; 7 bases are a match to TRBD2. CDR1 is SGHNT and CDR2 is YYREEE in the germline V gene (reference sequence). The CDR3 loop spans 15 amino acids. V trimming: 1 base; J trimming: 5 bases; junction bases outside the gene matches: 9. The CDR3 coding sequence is TGTGCCAGCAGCTTGCCGAGCGGGATTGGTAACGAGCAGTACTTC. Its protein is CASSLPSGIGNEQYF.